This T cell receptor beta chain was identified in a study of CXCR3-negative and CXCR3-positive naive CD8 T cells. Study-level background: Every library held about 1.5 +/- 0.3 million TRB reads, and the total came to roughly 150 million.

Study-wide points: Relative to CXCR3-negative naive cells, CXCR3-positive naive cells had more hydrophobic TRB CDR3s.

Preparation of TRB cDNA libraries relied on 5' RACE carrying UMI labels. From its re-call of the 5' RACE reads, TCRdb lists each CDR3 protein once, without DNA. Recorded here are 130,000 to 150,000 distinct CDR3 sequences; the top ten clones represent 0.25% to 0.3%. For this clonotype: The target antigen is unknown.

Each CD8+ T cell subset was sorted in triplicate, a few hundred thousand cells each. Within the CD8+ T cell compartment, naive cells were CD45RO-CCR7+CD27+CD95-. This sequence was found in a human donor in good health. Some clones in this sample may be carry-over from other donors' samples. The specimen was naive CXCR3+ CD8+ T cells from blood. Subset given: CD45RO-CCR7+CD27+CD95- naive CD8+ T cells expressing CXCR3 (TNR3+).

CDR3 protein: CASSLSGSLSNEQFF. The chain joins TRBV12-3 or TRBV12-4 to TRBJ2-1. The CDR3 extends over 15 amino acids.